The 15 T cell receptor beta chains given below trace back to one sample, sequenced in a study of beta chain features in type 1 diabetes. TCRB transcripts that were expressed got sequenced, as all of the isolated RNA had been reverse transcribed. Method: immunoSEQ multiplex PCR; TCRdb's copy keeps in-frame clones and lacks some. The sample includes over 500,000 clones, around 15% of them seen just once. Sequencing was carried out using naive CD4+ T cells from blood. The receptors were gathered from a man aged 18 to 35 in good health.

The rearrangement uses TRBV7-2 and TRBJ2-4, with D possibly being TRBD1 (5 bases). V lost 0 bases, J lost 7 bases, and 7 bases lay in between. The germline CDR1 and CDR2 sequences are SGHTA and FQGNSA. This CDR3 spans 13 amino acids. CDR3 sequence reads: CASSLAGVNIQYF. In DNA form, the CDR3 reads TGTGCCAGCAGCTTAGCAGGGGTGAACATTCAGTACTTC.

This clone has just a few counts. The chain employs TRBV25-1 and TRBJ1-5; 9 positions match TRBD1. The CDR3 totals 16 residues. Germline assignment: CDR1 MGHDK and CDR2 SYGVNS. V was pared by 2 bases and J by 3 bases, with 5 bases of the junction left unmatched. The CDR3 loop reads CASSEEDRGPNQPQHF. The CDR3 region has the DNA TGTGCCAGCAGTGAAGAGGACAGGGGACCCAATCAGCCCCAGCATTTT.

J is TRBJ2-7 and V is TRBV2; 9 positions agree with TRBD1. The germline V gene has CDR1 SNHLY and CDR2 FYNNEI. The CDR3 spans 15 residues. V lost 6 bases, J lost 4 bases, and 10 bases stayed unmatched. CDR3 sequence reads: CASSAAGTGPYEQYF. CDR3 nucleotides: TGTGCCAGCAGCGCCGCCGGGACAGGGCCTTACGAGCAGTACTTC.

This clone was seen a handful of times. The rearrangement links TRBV7-2 to TRBJ1-2; D perhaps matches TRBD1 (5 bases). The V end lost 2 bases, the J end lost 0 bases, and 7 bases lay between the germline ends. The CDR3 consists of 14 residues. Germline V lookup: CDR1 SGHTA, CDR2 FQGNSA. The CDR3 nucleotides read TGTGCCAGCAGCTTACGACAGACTAACTATGGCTACACCTTC. It translates to CASSLRQTNYGYTF. Looking up the rest from reference TRBV7-2 and TRBJ1-2 gives the full variable domain: GAGVSQSPSNKVTEKGKDVELRCDPISGHTALYWYRQSLGQGLEFLIYFQGNSAPDKSGLPSDRFSAERTGGSVSTLTIQRTQQEDSAVYLCASSLRQTNYGYTFGSGTRLTVV.

The gene calls are TRBV2 and TRBJ1-4, with D unclear. Looked up from germline, CDR1 is SNHLY and CDR2 is FYNNEI. V lost 4 bases to trimming and J lost 0 bases, with 3 bases between them. There are 13 residues in the CDR3. CDR3: CASSGTTNEKLFF. CDR3 coding DNA: TGTGCCAGCAGTGGTACAACTAATGAAAAACTGTTTTTT.

The table lists this clone with a few counts. This sequence joins TRBV5-1 and TRBJ2-3, with 7 bases fitting TRBD2. The CDR3 runs 14 residues. CDR1 and CDR2 (germline): SGHRS, YFSETQ. J was trimmed by 2 bases and V by 3 bases; bases with no gene match: 3. The CDR3 reads CASSSGGYTDTQYF. In DNA form, the CDR3 reads TGCGCCAGCAGCTCCGGGGGGTACACAGATACGCAGTATTTT.

A few counts support this clone. The chain uses TRBV10-3 and TRBJ2-3; 9 bases match TRBD1. The germline V gene encodes CDR1 ENHRY and CDR2 SYGVKD. The CDR3 runs to 14 residues. V gave up 10 bases and J gave up 5 bases; unmatched junction bases: 10. CDR3 nucleotides: TGTGCCACGACGGGACAGGGTGGAGTAGATACGCAGTATTTT. Translation: CATTGQGGVDTQYF.

The chain couples TRBV30 to TRBJ2-3; 12 bases map to TRBD1. CDR1 GTSNPN and CDR2 SVGIG come from the germline V gene (reference sequence). V was clipped by 5 bases and J by 3 bases; unmatched bases: 6. The CDR3 is 15 residues long. The CDR3 coding sequence is TGTGCCTGGTCCCCGGGACAGGGGGCAACAGATACGCAGTATTTT. Its protein is CAWSPGQGATDTQYF.

This clone appeared a few times. Other DNA sequences within the sample encode an identical CDR3. This chain links TRBV20-1 with TRBJ1-2, with D possibly being TRBD1 (5 bases). Germline assignment: CDR1 DFQATT and CDR2 SNEGSKA (reference sequence). CDR3 length: 11 amino acids. The V and J ends lost 1 base and 5 bases respectively, with 5 bases between them. This CDR3 reads CSARAGYGYTF. CDR3 sequence (DNA): TGCAGTGCTAGAGCAGGGTATGGCTACACCTTC.

As concerns this clone: Other DNA variants within this sample encode the same CDR3. The chain has TRBV28 and TRBJ2-7, with D possibly TRBD1 on 7 matching bases. The V gene's germline CDR1 is MDHEN and CDR2 SYDVKM. This CDR3 spans 12 amino acids. Trimming stripped 8 bases from V and 3 bases from J, with 11 bases between. The CDR3 sequence is CASRQGGYEQYF. CDR3 coding DNA: TGTGCCAGCCGCCAGGGGGGCTACGAGCAGTACTTC.

This clone was detected only a few times. This chain connects TRBV6-1 to TRBJ1-1; unclear D gene. Germline assignment: CDR1 MNHNS and CDR2 SASEGT. Trimming left V 6 bases short and J 2 bases short, with 10 bases between. This CDR3 region has 13 residues. DNA for the CDR3: TGTGCCAGCAGGATGACGGATAACACTGAAGCTTTCTTT. Protein: CASRMTDNTEAFF.

In DNA form, the CDR3 reads TGTGCCAGCAGCTTAGCGCATGCTAGCACAGATACGCAGTATTTT. It specifies CASSLAHASTDTQYF. The gene calls are TRBV7-2 and TRBJ2-3; no firm D call. The CDR3 length is 15 residues. Trimming pared 0 bases from V and 0 bases from J, leaving 7 bases between. The germline V gene has CDR1 SGHTA and CDR2 FQGNSA.

This clone was seen a few times. The rearrangement joins TRBV29-1 to TRBJ2-7, with D perhaps matching TRBD1 (6 bases). Deletions cut 5 bases from V and 0 bases from J, with 14 bases between. From germline, CDR1 is SQVTM and CDR2 ANQGSEA. This CDR3 comprises 14 residues. The CDR3, as DNA: TGCAGCGTTATAGCTACAGGGAGCTCCTACGAGCAGTACTTC. As protein: CSVIATGSSYEQYF.

This clone was counted only a few times. The V and J genes are TRBV27 and TRBJ2-6; 7 bases map to TRBD1. V lost 5 bases, J lost 1 base, and 8 bases stayed unmatched. The CDR3 length is 17 residues. Germline V gene data show CDR1 as MNHEY and CDR2 as SMNVEV (reference sequence). The CDR3 sequence is CASSQRLQGSGANVLTF. The CDR3 DNA reads TGTGCCAGCAGTCAAAGACTACAGGGGTCTGGGGCCAACGTCCTGACTTTC.

This clone was picked up a small number of times. The V call is TRBV20-1, the J call TRBJ2-3; D unresolved. This CDR3 contains 11 residues. The V end lost 3 bases, the J end lost 10 bases, and 11 bases lay between the germline ends. In germline, CDR1 is DFQATT, CDR2 SNEGSKA (reference sequence). The CDR3 coding sequence is TGCAGTGCTAGGTACCTAAACGCGCAGTATTTT. Residues: CSARYLNAQYF.